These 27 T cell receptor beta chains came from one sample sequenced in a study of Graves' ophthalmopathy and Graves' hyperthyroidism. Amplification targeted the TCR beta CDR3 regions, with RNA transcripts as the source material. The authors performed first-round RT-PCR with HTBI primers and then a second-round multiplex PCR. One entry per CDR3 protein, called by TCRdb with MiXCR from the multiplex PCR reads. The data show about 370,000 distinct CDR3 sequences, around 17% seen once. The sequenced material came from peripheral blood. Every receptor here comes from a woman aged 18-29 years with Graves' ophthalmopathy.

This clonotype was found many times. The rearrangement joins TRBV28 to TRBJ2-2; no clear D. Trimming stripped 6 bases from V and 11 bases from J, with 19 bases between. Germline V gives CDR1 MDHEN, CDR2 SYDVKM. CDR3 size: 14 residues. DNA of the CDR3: TGTGCCAGCAGAGCCCCCCCTGGCCAAGTTGAGCTGTTTTTT. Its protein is CASRAPPGQVELFF.

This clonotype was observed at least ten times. The CDR3 DNA is TGTGCCAGCAGCTTAAGGAGCGGGAGTAATAGTCGAGCTACCTACGAGCAGTACTTC. This encodes CASSLRSGSNSRATYEQYF. This chain connects TRBV7-3 to TRBJ2-7; 8 bases fit TRBD2. V lost 1 base, J lost 2 bases, and 16 bases stayed unmatched. The CDR3 contains 19 residues. Germline CDR1 is SGHTA and CDR2 is FQGTGA.

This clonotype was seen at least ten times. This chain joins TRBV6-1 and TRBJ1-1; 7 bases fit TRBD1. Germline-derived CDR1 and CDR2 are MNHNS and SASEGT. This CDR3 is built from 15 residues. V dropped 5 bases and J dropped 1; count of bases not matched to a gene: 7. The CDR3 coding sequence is TGTGCCAGCAGTCGGGGCGGACAGGCGAACACTGAAGCTTTCTTT. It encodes CASSRGGQANTEAFF.

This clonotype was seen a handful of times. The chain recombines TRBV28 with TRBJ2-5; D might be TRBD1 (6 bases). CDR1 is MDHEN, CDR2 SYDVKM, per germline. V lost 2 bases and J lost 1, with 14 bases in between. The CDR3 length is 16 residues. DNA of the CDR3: TGTGCCAGCAGTTTAGGAACTCAGGGGAGCCAAGAGACCCAGTACTTC. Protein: CASSLGTQGSQETQYF.

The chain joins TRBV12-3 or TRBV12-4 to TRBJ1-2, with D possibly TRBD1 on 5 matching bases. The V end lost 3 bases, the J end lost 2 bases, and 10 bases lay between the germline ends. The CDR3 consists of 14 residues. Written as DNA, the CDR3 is TGTGCCAGCAGTTTCCAGGGAAGCAACTATGGCTACACCTTC. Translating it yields CASSFQGSNYGYTF.

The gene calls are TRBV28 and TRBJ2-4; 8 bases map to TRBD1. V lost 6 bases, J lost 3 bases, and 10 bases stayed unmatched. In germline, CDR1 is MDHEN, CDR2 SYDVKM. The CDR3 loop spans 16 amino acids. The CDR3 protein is CASSLRQGANKNIQYF. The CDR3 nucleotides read TGTGCCAGCAGCCTAAGGCAGGGGGCCAACAAAAACATTCAGTACTTC.

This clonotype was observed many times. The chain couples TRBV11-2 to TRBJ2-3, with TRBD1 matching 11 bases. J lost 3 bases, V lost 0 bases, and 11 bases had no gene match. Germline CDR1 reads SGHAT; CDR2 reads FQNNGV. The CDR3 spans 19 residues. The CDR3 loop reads CASSLETSGTGGGTDTQYF. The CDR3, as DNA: TGTGCCAGCAGCTTAGAGACCTCGGGGACAGGGGGGGGGACAGATACGCAGTATTTT.

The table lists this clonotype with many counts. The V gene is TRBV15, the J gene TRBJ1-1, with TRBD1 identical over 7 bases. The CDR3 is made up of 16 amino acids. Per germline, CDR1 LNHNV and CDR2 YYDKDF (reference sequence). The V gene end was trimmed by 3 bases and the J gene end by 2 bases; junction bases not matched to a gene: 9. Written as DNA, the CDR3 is TGTGCCACCAGCAGCGAGCTGACAGGGAAAAACACTGAAGCTTTCTTT. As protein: CATSSELTGKNTEAFF.

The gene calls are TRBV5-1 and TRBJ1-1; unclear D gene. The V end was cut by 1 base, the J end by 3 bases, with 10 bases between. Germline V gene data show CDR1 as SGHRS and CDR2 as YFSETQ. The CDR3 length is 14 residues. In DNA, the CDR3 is TGCGCCAGCAGCTTGAGAAGCCTGGACACTGAAGCTTTCTTT. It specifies CASSLRSLDTEAFF.

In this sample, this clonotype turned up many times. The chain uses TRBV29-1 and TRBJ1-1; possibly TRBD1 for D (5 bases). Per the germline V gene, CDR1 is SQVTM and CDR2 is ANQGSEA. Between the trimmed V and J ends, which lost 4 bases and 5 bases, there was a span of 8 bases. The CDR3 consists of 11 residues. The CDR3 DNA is TGCAGCGTTGGGTGGGGGACTGAAGCTTTCTTT. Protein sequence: CSVGWGTEAFF.

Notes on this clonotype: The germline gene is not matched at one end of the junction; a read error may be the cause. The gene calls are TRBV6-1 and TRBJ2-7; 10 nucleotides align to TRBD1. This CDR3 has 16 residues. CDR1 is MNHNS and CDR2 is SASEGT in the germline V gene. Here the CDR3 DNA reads TGTACCAGCAGTACAACCGGGACAGGGGTCGCCTACGAGCAGTACTTC. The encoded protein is CTSSTTGTGVAYEQYF.

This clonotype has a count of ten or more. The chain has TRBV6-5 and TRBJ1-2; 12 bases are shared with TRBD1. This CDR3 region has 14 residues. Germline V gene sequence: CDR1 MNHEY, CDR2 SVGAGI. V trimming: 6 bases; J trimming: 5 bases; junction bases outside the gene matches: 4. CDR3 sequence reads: CASRGQGAGYGYTF. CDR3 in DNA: TGTGCCAGCAGGGGACAGGGGGCTGGATATGGCTACACCTTC.

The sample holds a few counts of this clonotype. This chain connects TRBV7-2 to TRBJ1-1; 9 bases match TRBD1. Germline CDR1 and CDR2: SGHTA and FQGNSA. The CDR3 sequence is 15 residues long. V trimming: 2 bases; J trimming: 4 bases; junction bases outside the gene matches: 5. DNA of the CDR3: TGTGCCAGCAGCTTAATGTCGACAGGGGGCACTGAAGCTTTCTTT. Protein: CASSLMSTGGTEAFF.

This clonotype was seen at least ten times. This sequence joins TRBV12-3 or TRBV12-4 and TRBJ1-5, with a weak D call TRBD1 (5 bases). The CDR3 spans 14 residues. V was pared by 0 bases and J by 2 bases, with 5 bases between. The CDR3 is CASSLATGNQPQHF. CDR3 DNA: TGTGCCAGCAGTTTAGCGACAGGCAATCAGCCCCAGCATTTT.

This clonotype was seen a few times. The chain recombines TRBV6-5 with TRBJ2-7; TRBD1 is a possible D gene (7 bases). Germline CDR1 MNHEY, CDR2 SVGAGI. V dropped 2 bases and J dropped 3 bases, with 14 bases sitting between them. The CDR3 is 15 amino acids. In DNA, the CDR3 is TGTGCCAGCAGTTACGCCGTGCAGGGGGGCTACGAGCAGTACTTC. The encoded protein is CASSYAVQGGYEQYF.

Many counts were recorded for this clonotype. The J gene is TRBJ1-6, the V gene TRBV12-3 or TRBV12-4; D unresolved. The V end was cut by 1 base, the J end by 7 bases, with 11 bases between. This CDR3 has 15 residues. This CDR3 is CASSLENSVNSPLHF. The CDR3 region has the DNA TGTGCCAGCAGTTTAGAGAACAGTGTAAATTCACCCCTCCACTTT.

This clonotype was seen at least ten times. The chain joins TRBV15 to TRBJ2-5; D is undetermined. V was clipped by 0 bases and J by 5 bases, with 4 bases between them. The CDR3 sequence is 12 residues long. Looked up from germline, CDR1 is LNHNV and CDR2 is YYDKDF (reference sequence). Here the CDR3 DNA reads TGTGCCACCAGCAGAGATTCCGAGACCCAGTACTTC. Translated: CATSRDSETQYF.

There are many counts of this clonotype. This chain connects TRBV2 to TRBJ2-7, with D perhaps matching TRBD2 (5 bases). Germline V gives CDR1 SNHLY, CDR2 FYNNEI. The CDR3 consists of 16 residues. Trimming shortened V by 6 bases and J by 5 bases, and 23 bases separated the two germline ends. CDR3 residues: CASSVSVGLAGNEQYF. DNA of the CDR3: TGTGCCAGCAGCGTGTCGGTAGGGCTCGCCGGGAACGAGCAGTACTTC.

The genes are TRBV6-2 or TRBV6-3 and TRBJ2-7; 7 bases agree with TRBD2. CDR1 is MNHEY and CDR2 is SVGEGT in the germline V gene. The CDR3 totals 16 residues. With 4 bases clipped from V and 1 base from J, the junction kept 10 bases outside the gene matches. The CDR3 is CASSFEPGLLSYEQYF. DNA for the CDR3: TGTGCCAGCAGTTTCGAACCGGGACTATTATCCTACGAGCAGTACTTC.

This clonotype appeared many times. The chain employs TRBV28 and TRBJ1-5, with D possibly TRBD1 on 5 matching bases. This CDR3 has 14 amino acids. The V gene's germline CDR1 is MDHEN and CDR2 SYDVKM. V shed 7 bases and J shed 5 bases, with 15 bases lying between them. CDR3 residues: CASTLAGRHQPQHF. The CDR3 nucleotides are TGTGCCAGCACCCTCGCAGGGAGGCATCAGCCCCAGCATTTT.

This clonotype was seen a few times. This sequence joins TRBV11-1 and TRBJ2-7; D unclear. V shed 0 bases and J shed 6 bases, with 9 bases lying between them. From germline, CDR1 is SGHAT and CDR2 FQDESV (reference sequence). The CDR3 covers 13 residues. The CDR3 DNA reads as TGTGCCAGCAGCTTAGCTGTGAGGACCGAGCAGTACTTC. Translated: CASSLAVRTEQYF.

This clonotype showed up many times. In DNA, the CDR3 is TGTGCCAGCAGCCAGACAGGGTCCACTGAAGCTTTCTTT. Amino acid sequence: CASSQTGSTEAFF. The chain is built from TRBV27 and TRBJ1-1, with 7 bases identical to TRBD1. Germline CDR1 is MNHEY and CDR2 is SMNVEV (reference sequence). V was clipped by 6 bases and J by 4 bases; unmatched bases: 5. The CDR3 runs 13 residues.

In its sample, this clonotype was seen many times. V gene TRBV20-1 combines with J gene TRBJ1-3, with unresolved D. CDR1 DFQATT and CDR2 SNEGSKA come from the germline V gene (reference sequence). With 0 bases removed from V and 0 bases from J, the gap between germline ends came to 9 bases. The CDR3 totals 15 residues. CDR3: CSARDRSVSGNTIYF. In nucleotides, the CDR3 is TGCAGTGCTAGAGATAGAAGTGTCTCTGGAAACACCATATATTTT.

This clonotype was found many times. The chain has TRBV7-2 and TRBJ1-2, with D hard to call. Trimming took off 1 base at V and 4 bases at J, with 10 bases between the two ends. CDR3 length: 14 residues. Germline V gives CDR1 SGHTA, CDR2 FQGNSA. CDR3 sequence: CASSLDPQSYGYTF. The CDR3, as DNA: TGTGCCAGCAGCTTAGACCCACAGAGCTATGGCTACACCTTC.

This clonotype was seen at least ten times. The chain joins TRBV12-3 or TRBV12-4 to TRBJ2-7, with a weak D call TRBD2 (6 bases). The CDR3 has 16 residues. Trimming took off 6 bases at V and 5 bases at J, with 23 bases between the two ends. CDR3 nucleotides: TGTGCCAGCAGCCCCTTGGGACTCGCGGCGCGCCACGAGCAGTACTTC. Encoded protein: CASSPLGLAARHEQYF.

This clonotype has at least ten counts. DNA for the CDR3: TGTGCCAGCAGGGACGTCACCGGGGAGCTGTTTTTT. This encodes CASRDVTGELFF. This chain uses TRBV28 with TRBJ2-2; no definite D call. This CDR3 is 12 amino acids long. Trimming took 6 bases from V and 4 from J, leaving 6 bases between them. The germline V gene encodes CDR1 MDHEN and CDR2 SYDVKM.

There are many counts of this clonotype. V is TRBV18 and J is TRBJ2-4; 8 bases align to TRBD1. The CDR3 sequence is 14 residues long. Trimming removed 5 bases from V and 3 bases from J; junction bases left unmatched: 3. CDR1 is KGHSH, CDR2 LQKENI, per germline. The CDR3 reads CASSLDRVKNIQYF. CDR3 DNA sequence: TGTGCCAGCTCATTGGACAGGGTCAAAAACATTCAGTACTTC.